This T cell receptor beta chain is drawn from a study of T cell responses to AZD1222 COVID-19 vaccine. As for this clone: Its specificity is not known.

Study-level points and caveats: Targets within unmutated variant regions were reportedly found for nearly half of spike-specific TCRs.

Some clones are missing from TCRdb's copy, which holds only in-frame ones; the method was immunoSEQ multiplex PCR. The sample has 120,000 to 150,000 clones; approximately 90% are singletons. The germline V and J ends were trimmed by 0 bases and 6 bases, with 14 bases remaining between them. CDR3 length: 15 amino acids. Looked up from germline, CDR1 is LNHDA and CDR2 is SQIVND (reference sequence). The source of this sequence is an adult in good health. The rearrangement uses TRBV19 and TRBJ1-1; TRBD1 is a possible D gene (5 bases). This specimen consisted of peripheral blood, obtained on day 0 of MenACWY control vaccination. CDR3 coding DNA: TGTGCCAGTAGTATAGAAAGGGGAGTTTTCGCTGAAGCTTTCTTT. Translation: CASSIERGVFAEAFF. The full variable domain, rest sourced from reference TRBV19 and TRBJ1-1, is DGGITQSPKYLFRKEGQNVTLSCEQNLNHDAMYWYRQDPGQGLRLIYYSQIVNDFQKGDIAEGYSVSREKKESFPLTVTSAQKNPTAFYLCASSIERGVFAEAFFGQGTRLTVV.